The 15 T cell receptor beta chains below were found in one sample sequenced in a study of cytomegalovirus exposure and HLA in healthy donors. Primers: 60 Vbeta forward and 13 Jbeta reverse. Produced via immunoSEQ multiplex PCR; TCRdb's table is partial and in-frame only. The repertoire has 150,000 to 200,000 clones, about 72% of them found once; the top ten carry about 1.6%. Input material: PBMCs. All receptors derive from a girl between 5 and 17 years old in good health and CMV-seronegative.

V gene TRBV9 combines with J gene TRBJ1-1, with 7 bases that match TRBD1. The CDR3 contains 12 residues. The V gene end was trimmed by 3 bases and the J gene end by 6 bases; junction bases not matched to a gene: 2. CDR1 SGDLS and CDR2 YYNGEE come from the germline V gene. The CDR3 DNA is TGTGCCAGCAGCGGAACAGGGGCTGAAGCTTTCTTT. Translating gives CASSGTGAEAFF.

The genes are TRBV7-6 and TRBJ1-2; 8 bases are a match to TRBD1. The germline CDR1 and CDR2 sequences are SGHVS and FNYEAQ. Trimming cost V 5 bases and J 5 bases; bases outside gene matches: 4. The CDR3 runs 13 residues. Written as DNA, the CDR3 is TGTGCCAGCAGCGAGACAGGGGCGTATGGCTACACCTTC. The encoded protein is CASSETGAYGYTF.

The chain combines TRBV10-3 with TRBJ2-5, with a possible D match to TRBD2 (7 bases). Trimming left V 8 bases short and J 5 bases short, with 12 bases between. Germline values: CDR1 ENHRY, CDR2 SYGVKD. This CDR3 has 12 residues. CDR3 loop: CAIGGAEETQYF. For the CDR3, the DNA is TGTGCCATCGGGGGGGCCGAGGAGACCCAGTACTTC.

This clone was seen once. The CDR3 protein is CASSTGTASNQPQHF. The CDR3 DNA reads TGTGCCAGCAGCACGGGGACAGCCAGCAATCAGCCCCAGCATTTT. The chain uses TRBV5-8 and TRBJ1-5; 7 bases match TRBD1. Germline V gene data show CDR1 as SGHTS and CDR2 as YDEGEE. This CDR3 region has 15 residues. Trimming cost V 4 bases and J 1 base; bases outside gene matches: 5.

The chain is built from TRBV19 and TRBJ2-7; a weak D match, TRBD1 (5 bases). With 6 bases removed from V and 6 bases from J, the gap between germline ends came to 9 bases. This CDR3 has 11 residues. Germline lookup yields CDR1 LNHDA and CDR2 SQIVND (reference sequence). CDR3 nucleotides: TGTGCCAGTAGCCAGGGATCCGAGCAGTACTTC. It specifies CASSQGSEQYF.

This clone was seen a few times. The gene calls are TRBV6-5 and TRBJ1-1; a possible D gene is TRBD1 (6 bases). Per the germline V gene, CDR1 is MNHEY and CDR2 is SVGAGI. CDR3 length: 14 residues. The V gene lost 5 bases and the J gene lost 1 base, with 11 bases spanning the gap. The DNA for the CDR3 is TGTGCCAGCAGTGACCCGACAGGGAACACTGAAGCTTTCTTT. It specifies CASSDPTGNTEAFF.

The V call is TRBV11-3, the J call TRBJ2-4, with D perhaps matching TRBD1 (5 bases). The germline CDR1 and CDR2 sequences are SGHNT and YENEEA. V was shortened by 5 bases and J by 4 bases, with 12 bases between the two germline ends. There are 14 residues in the CDR3. CDR3 in amino acids: CASSPSDRKNIQYF. In nucleotides, the CDR3 is TGTGCCAGCAGCCCCTCCGACAGAAAAAACATTCAGTACTTC. The full variable domain, its missing parts supplied by reference TRBV11-3 and TRBJ2-4, is EAGVVQSPRYKIIEKKQPVAFWCNPISGHNTLYWYLQNLGQGPELLIRYENEEAVDDSQLPKDRFSAERLKGVDSTLKIQPAELGDSAVYLCASSPSDRKNIQYFGAGTRLSVL.

The rearrangement uses TRBV27 and TRBJ1-3; TRBD1 agrees at 8 bases. V shed 5 bases and J 2 bases; nucleotides not matched to a gene: 11. CDR1 is MNHEY and CDR2 is SMNVEV in the germline V gene (reference sequence). This CDR3 has 17 amino acids. CDR3 nucleotides: TGTGCCAGCAGTCTAGTCGGACAGGGAAGCGCTGGAAACACCATATATTTT. Translated, it gives CASSLVGQGSAGNTIYF.

This chain links TRBV4-2 with TRBJ1-3, with D perhaps matching TRBD1 (5 bases). V lost 0 bases and J lost 0, with 12 bases in between. The CDR3 extends over 17 amino acids. CDR1 is LGHNA, CDR2 YNFKEQ, per germline. DNA of the CDR3: TGTGCCAGCAGCCAAGAGGATGGACACCTCTCTGGAAACACCATATATTTT. This translates into CASSQEDGHLSGNTIYF.

This chain links TRBV27 with TRBJ1-1, with 9 nucleotides matching TRBD1. Per the germline V gene, CDR1 is MNHEY and CDR2 is SMNVEV (reference sequence). V lost 5 bases and J lost 7; bases outside the gene matches: 8. The CDR3 loop spans 14 amino acids. The CDR3 is CASSRGQGGFEAFF. The CDR3 nucleotides are TGTGCCAGCAGTAGGGGACAGGGAGGATTTGAAGCTTTCTTT.

This clone was seen only a few times. This chain joins TRBV30 and TRBJ1-4; D is ambiguous. The germline CDR1 and CDR2 sequences are GTSNPN and SVGIG (reference sequence). V dropped 4 bases and J dropped 8 bases, with 8 bases sitting between them. CDR3 length equals 11 residues. In nucleotides, the CDR3 is TGTGCCTGGACGGGAGGGGAAAAACTGTTTTTT. Its protein is CAWTGGEKLFF.

In its sample, this clone was seen a few times. The genes are TRBV6-5 and TRBJ1-2, with 7 bases lining up with TRBD1. This CDR3 is 13 amino acids long. Per germline, CDR1 MNHEY and CDR2 SVGAGI. V trimming: 0 bases; J trimming: 8 bases; junction bases outside the gene matches: 3. The CDR3 reads CASSYSSGGGYTF. The CDR3 nucleotides read TGTGCCAGCAGTTACTCCTCAGGGGGAGGCTACACCTTC.

CDR3 sequence reads: CASSFLTRETTDTQYF. In DNA form, the CDR3 reads TGTGCCAGCAGTTTTCTGACTAGGGAGACGACAGATACGCAGTATTTT. This sequence joins TRBV5-6 and TRBJ2-3; TRBD2 is a possible D gene (6 bases). The CDR3 consists of 16 residues. V was shortened by 5 bases and J by 3 bases, with 19 bases between the two germline ends. Germline V gene sequence: CDR1 SGHDT, CDR2 YYEEEE.

This chain joins TRBV30 and TRBJ2-6, with 9 nucleotides matching TRBD1. This CDR3 has 16 residues. Losses at the gene ends were 1 base for V and 11 bases for J; bases not matched to a gene: 12. Germline assignment: CDR1 GTSNPN and CDR2 SVGIG (reference sequence). The CDR3 coding sequence is TGTGCCTGGAGTGAAGGACAGGGGTCATGGTTCGACGTCCTGACTTTC. As protein: CAWSEGQGSWFDVLTF.

This clone showed up just a few times. The chain is built from TRBV18 and TRBJ1-1, with a tentative D call TRBD1 (6 bases). Deletions cut 11 bases from V and 4 bases from J, with 17 bases between. CDR1 is KGHSH and CDR2 is LQKENI in the germline V gene. The CDR3 has 13 residues. In DNA form, the CDR3 reads TGTGCCGGAGGGGGGGGTGACGGCACTGAAGCTTTCTTT. It codes for CAGGGGDGTEAFF.